This TCR beta chain was obtained from a study of graft-versus-host responses after intestinal transplantation. Trimming took off 5 bases at V and 12 bases at J, with 11 bases between the two ends. This CDR3 has 10 amino acids. Germline V gene sequence: CDR1 SQVTM, CDR2 ANQGSEA. The repertoire was sequenced with immunoSEQ multiplex PCR; TCRdb's copy has only in-frame clones and lacks some. This sample has under 45,000 clones, with more than 85% found just once. The chain employs TRBV29-1 and TRBJ2-1; D unresolved. The sequence was obtained from a human patient who received an intestinal transplant, so some T cells may come from the graft donor. The specimen comprised PBMCs, sampled roughly 110 weeks after intestinal transplantation. CDR3 DNA: TGCAGCGTTTTCGAAACTTTGCAGTTCTTC. It is translated as CSVFETLQFF.